Listed here is a single TCR beta chain. The antigen remains undetermined. TCRdb used MiXCR to reprocess the reads, holding one entry per CDR3 protein. The data hold roughly 230,000 distinct CDR3 sequences, with under 25% observed a single time. This CDR3 spans 13 amino acids. Trimming took 7 bases from V and 5 from J, leaving 13 bases between them. Germline V lookup: CDR1 MDHEN, CDR2 SYDVKM. This specimen comes from a study of T cell repertoires in cytomegalovirus infection. Whole-study context: From public TCR beta signatures came an indication of both CMV infection and matching HLA type. General study findings and limits: Of the TCR beta families, the public ones yielded a cumulative frequency that identified carriers of CMV plus the relevant HLA. HLA-C-restricted CMV clonotypes gave the most frequent clonotype in two of eight donors.

The chain couples TRBV28 to TRBJ2-3; D is unresolved. The sequenced material came from CD8+ T cells from PBMCs. The TCR sequence derives from a human donor in good health (CMV status not recorded). Some clones in this sample may be carry-over from other donors' samples. CDR3 in amino acids: CASNPPWEDTQYF. CDR3 sequence (DNA): TGTGCCAGCAACCCCCCGTGGGAAGATACGCAGTATTTT. Supplemented by reference TRBV28 and TRBJ2-3, the full variable domain reads DVKVTQSSRYLVKRTGEKVFLECVQDMDHENMFWYRQDPGLGLRLIYFSYDVKMKEKGDIPEGYSVSREKKERFSLILESASTNQTSMYLCASNPPWEDTQYFGPGTRLTVL.